A single T cell receptor (beta chain) is shown here with its context. V lost 4 bases and J 3 bases, leaving 15 bases between the germline ends. This CDR3 has 16 amino acids. CDR1 LGHDT and CDR2 YNNKEL come from the germline V gene (reference sequence). The protocol was immunoSEQ multiplex PCR, while the TCRdb copy is restricted to in-frame clones and leaves out a portion. The sample holds roughly 200,000 clones; roughly 91% are singletons and the top ten take roughly 6%. The data were taken from a study of blood T cell repertoires in COVID-19. Sequenced: peripheral blood. The genes are TRBV3-1 (or the pseudogene TRBV3-2) and TRBJ2-2; perhaps TRBD2 as D (6 bases). The receptor was isolated from a man in his forties with active or convalescent COVID-19. CDR3: CASSRNRLVHTGELFF. The CDR3 nucleotides read TGTGCCAGCAGCCGGAATAGACTAGTGCACACCGGGGAGCTGTTTTTT.